This TCR beta chain emerged from a study of blood T cell repertoires in COVID-19. Whole-study context: Both acute and convalescent COVID-19 samples were obtained from the United States, Italy and Spain.

This CDR3 contains 16 residues. CDR1 is KGHSH and CDR2 is LQKENI in the germline V gene. Trimming took 1 base from V and 5 from J; bases not matched to a gene: 9. As originally analysed: Estimates of nucleated cell counts were drawn from the amplification of reference gene primers. The method was immunoSEQ multiplex PCR; TCRdb's version includes in-frame clones alone and lacks a portion of them. That table gives V, J and clone size, and the DNA gave D and trimming. This table holds 140,000 to 150,000 clones, under 90% found once. The source material was peripheral blood. The chain has TRBV18 and TRBJ2-5; 8 nucleotides match TRBD2. The source of this sequence is a human donor in a cohort sampled during active COVID-19. The CDR3 region is CASSPRGSGRGETQYF. CDR3 bases: TGTGCCAGCTCACCACGGGGAAGCGGGAGAGGGGAGACCCAGTACTTC.